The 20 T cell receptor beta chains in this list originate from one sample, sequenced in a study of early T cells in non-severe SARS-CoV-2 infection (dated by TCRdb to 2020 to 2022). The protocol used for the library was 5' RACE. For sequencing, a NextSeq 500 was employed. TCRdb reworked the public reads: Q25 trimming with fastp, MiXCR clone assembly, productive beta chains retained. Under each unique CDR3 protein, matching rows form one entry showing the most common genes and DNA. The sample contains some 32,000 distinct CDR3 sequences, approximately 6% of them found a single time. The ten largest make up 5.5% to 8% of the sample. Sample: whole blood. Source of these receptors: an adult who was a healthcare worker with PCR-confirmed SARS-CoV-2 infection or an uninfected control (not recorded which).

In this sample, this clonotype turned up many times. The CDR3 DNA follows: TGTGCCAGCAGCCCGGTAGGGGCCCAGACTGAAGCTTTCTTT. Its protein is CASSPVGAQTEAFF. The rearrangement joins TRBV3-1 to TRBJ1-1; TRBD1 might be the D (5 bases). The CDR3 spans 14 residues. CDR1 LGHDT and CDR2 YNNKEL come from the germline V gene (reference sequence). V was cut by 4 bases and J by 5 bases, with 14 bases left in between.

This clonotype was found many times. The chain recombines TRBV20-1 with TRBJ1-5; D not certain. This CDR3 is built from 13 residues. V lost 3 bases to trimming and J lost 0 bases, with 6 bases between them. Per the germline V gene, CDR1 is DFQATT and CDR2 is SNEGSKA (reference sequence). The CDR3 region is CSARGSSNQPQHF. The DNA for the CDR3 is TGCAGTGCTAGGGGATCTAGCAATCAGCCCCAGCATTTT.

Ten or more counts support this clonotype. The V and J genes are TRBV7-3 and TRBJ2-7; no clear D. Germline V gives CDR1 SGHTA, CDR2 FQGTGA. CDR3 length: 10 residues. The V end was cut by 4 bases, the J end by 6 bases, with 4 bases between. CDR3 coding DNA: TGTGCCAGCAGCTCGTCCGAGCAGTACTTC. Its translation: CASSSSEQYF.

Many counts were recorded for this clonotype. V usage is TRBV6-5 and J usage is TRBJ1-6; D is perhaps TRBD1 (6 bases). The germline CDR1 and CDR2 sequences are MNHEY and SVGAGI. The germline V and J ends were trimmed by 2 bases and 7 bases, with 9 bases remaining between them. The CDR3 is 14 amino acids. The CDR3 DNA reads TGTGCCAGCAGTTACCTCCAGGGGAATTCACCCCTCCACTTT. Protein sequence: CASSYLQGNSPLHF.

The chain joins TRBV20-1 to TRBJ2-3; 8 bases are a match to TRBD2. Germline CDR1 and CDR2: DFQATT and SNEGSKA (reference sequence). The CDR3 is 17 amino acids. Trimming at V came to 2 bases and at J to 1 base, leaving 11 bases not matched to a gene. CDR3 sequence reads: CSARSRAGVWGTDTQYF. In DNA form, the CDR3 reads TGCAGTGCTAGAAGTAGAGCGGGAGTGTGGGGCACAGATACGCAGTATTTT.

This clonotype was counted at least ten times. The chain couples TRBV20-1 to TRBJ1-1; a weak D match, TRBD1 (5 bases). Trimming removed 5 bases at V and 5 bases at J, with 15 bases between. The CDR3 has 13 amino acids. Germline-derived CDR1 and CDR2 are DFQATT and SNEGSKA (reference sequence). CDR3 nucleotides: TGCAGTGCTTCCGCTACCGGGGGGACTGAAGCTTTCTTT. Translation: CSASATGGTEAFF.

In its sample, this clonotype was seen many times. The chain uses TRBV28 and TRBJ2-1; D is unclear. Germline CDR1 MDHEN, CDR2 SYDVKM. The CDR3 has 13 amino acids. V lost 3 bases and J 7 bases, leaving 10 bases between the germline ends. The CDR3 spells CASSFLVDNEQFF. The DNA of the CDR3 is TGTGCCAGCAGTTTCCTAGTTGATAATGAGCAGTTCTTC. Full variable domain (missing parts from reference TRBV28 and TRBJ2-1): DVKVTQSSRYLVKRTGEKVFLECVQDMDHENMFWYRQDPGLGLRLIYFSYDVKMKEKGDIPEGYSVSREKKERFSLILESASTNQTSMYLCASSFLVDNEQFFGPGTRLTVL.

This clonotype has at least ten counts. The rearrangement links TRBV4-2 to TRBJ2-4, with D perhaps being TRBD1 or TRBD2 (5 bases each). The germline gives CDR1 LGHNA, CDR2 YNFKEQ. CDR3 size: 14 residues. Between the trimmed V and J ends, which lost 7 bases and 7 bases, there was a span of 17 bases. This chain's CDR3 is CASTNLGEGNIQYF. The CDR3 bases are TGTGCCAGCACCAACCTGGGGGAAGGCAACATTCAGTACTTC.

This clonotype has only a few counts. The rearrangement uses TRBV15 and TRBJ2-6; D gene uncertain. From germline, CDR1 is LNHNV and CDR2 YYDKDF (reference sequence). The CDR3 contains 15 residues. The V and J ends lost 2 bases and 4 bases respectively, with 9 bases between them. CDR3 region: CATSRPGLGANVLTF. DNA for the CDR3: TGTGCCACCAGCAGACCAGGCCTGGGGGCCAACGTCCTGACTTTC.

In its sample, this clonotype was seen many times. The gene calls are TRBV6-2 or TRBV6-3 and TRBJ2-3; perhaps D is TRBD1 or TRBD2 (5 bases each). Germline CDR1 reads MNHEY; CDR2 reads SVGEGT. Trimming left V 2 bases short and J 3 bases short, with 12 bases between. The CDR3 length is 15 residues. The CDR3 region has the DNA TGTGCCAGCAGTTACGGGGGAGACTGGACAGATACGCAGTATTTT. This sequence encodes CASSYGGDWTDTQYF.

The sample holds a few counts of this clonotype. DNA of the CDR3: TGTGCCAGCAGTCCTCGGAGGACCCAGGGAGAAAAACTGTTTTTT. Translation: CASSPRRTQGEKLFF. The chain employs TRBV28 and TRBJ1-4, with a tentative D call TRBD1 (5 bases). Per germline, CDR1 MDHEN and CDR2 SYDVKM. This CDR3 is 15 amino acids long. V lost 5 bases and J 8 bases, leaving 18 bases between the germline ends.

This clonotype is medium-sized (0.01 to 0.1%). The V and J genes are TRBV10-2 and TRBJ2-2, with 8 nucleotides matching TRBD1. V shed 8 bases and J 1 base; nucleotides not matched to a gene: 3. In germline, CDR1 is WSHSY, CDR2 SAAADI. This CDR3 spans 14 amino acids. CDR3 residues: CASQDRGNTGELFF. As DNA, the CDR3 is TGCGCCAGCCAAGACAGGGGGAACACCGGGGAGCTGTTTTTT.

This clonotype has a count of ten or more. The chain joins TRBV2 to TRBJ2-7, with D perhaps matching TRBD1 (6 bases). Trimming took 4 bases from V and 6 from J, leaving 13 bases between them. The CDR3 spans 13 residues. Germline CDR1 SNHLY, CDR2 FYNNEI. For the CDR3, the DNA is TGTGCCAGCAGTGCAGGGGAAAGGAGCGAGCAGTACTTC. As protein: CASSAGERSEQYF. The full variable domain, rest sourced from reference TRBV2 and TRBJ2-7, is EPEVTQTPSHQVTQMGQEVILRCVPISNHLYFYWYRQILGQKVEFLVSFYNNEISEKSEIFDDQFSVERPDGSNFTLKIRSTKLEDSAMYFCASSAGERSEQYFGPGTRLTVT.

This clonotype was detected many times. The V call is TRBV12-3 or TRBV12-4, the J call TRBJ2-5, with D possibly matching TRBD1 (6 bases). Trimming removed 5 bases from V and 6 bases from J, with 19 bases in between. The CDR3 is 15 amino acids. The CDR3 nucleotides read TGTGCCAGCAGTGACCGGGACACCGCCCGACAGACCCAGTACTTC. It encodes CASSDRDTARQTQYF.

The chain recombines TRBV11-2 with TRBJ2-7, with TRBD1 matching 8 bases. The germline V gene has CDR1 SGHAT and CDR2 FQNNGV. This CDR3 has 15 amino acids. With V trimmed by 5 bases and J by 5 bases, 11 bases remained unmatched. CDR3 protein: CASSPSRGRRDEQYF. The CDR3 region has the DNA TGTGCCAGCAGCCCCTCCAGGGGGCGACGGGACGAGCAGTACTTC.

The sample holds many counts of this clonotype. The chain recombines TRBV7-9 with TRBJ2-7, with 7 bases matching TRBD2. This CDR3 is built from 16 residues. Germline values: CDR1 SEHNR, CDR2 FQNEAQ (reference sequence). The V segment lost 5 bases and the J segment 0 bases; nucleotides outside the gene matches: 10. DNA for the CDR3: TGTGCCAGCAGCCTCGATAGCGGGCTCAGCTCCTACGAGCAGTACTTC. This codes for CASSLDSGLSSYEQYF.

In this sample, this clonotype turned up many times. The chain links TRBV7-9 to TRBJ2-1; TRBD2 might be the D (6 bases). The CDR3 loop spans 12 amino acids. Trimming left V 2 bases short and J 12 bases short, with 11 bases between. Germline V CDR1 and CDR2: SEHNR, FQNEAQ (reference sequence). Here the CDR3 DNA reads TGTGCCAGCAGCTTAATGACTAGTCGGCAGTTCTTC. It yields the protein CASSLMTSRQFF.

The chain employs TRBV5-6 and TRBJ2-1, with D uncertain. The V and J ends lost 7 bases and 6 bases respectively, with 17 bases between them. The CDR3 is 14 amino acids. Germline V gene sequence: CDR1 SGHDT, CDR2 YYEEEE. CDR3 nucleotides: TGTGCCAGCTGCAGAGACTTCCCCTTCAATGAGCAGTTCTTC. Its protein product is CASCRDFPFNEQFF.

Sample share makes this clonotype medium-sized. CDR3 DNA sequence: TGTGCCAGCAGCCGGGGACTAGGGACCGGGGAGCTGTTTTTT. Translation: CASSRGLGTGELFF. V and J are TRBV7-3 and TRBJ2-2; 8 positions agree with TRBD2. The CDR3 contains 14 residues. Germline CDR1 and CDR2: SGHTA and FQGTGA. J was trimmed by 5 bases and V by 5 bases; bases with no gene match: 4. Using reference TRBV7-3 and TRBJ2-2 for the parts outside the CDR3, the full variable domain is GAGVSQTPSNKVTEKGKYVELRCDPISGHTALYWYRQSLGQGPEFLIYFQGTGAADDSGLPNDRFFAVRPEGSVSTLKIQRTERGDSAVYLCASSRGLGTGELFFGEGSRLTVL.

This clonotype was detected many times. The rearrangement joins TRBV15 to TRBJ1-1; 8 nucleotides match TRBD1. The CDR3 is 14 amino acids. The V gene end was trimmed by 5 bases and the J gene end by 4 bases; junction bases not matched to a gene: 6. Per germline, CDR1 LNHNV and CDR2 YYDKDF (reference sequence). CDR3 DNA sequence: TGTGCCACCAGCCTGGGACAGGAGGTCACTGAAGCTTTCTTT. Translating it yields CATSLGQEVTEAFF.